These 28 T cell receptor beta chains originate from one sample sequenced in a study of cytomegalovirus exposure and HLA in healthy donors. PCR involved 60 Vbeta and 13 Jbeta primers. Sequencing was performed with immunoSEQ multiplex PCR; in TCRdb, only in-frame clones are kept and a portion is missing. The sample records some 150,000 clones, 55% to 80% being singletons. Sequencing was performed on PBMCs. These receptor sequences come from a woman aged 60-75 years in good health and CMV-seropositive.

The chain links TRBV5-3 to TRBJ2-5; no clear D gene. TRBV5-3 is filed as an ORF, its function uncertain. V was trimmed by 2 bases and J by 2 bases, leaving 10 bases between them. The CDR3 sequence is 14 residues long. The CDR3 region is CARSLVSLQETQYF. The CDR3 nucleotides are TGTGCCAGAAGCTTAGTGAGTCTACAAGAGACCCAGTACTTC.

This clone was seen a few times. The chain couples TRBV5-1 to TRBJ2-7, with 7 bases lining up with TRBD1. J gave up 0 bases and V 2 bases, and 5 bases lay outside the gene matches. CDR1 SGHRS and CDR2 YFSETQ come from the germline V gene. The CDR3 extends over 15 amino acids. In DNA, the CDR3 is TGCGCCAGCAGCTTTCAGACAGGGAGCTCCTACGAGCAGTACTTC. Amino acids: CASSFQTGSSYEQYF.

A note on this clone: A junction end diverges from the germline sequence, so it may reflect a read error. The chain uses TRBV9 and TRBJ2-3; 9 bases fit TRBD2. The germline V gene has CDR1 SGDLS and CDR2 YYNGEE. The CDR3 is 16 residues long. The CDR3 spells CASGVALAGGPYTQYF. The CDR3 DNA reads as TGTGCCAGCGGCGTAGCTCTGGCGGGAGGGCCTTATACGCAGTATTTT.

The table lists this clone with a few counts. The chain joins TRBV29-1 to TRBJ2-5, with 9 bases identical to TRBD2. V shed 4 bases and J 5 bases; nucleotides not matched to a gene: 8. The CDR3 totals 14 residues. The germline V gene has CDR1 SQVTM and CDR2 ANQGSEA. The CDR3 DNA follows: TGCAGCGTTGGGGGCGGGGGGGCCTGGGAGACCCAGTACTTC. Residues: CSVGGGGAWETQYF.

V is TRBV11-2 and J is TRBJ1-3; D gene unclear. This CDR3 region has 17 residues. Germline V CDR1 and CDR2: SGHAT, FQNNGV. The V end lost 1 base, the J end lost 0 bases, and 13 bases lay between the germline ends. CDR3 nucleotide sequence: TGTGCCAGCAGCTTAGCGCGACACCCAAACTCTGGAAACACCATATATTTT. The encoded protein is CASSLARHPNSGNTIYF.

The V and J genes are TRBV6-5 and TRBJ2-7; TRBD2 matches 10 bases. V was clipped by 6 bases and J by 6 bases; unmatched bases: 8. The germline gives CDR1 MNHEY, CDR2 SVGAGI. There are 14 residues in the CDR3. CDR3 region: CASSVASGSVEQYF. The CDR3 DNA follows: TGTGCCAGCAGCGTCGCTAGCGGGAGTGTCGAGCAGTACTTC.

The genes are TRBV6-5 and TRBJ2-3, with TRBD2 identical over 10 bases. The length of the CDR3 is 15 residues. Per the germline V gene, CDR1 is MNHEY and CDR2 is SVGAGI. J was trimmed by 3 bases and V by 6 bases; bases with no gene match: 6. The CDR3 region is CASSHYSGRTDTQYF. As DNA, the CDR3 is TGTGCCAGCAGCCACTATAGCGGGAGGACAGATACGCAGTATTTT.

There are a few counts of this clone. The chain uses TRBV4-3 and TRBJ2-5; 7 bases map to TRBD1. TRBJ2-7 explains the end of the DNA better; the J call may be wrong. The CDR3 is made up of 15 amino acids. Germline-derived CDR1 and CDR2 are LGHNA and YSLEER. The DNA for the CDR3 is TGCGCCAGCAGCCAAGAGTGGACAGGAACCTACGAGCAGTACTTC. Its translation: CASSQEWTGTYEQYF.

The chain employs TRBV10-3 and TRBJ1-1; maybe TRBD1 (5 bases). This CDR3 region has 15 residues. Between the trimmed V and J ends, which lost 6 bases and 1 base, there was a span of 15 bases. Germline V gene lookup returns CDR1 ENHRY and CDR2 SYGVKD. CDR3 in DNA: TGTGCCATCAGGGGCTTCAGGGATGGGAACACTGAAGCTTTCTTT. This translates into CAIRGFRDGNTEAFF.

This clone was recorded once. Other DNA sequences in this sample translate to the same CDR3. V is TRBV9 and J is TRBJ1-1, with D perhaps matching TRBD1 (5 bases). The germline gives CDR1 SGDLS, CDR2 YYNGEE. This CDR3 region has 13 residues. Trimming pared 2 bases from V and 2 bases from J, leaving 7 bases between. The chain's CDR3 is CASSVQGNTEAFF. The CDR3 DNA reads TGTGCCAGCAGCGTCCAGGGCAACACTGAAGCTTTCTTT. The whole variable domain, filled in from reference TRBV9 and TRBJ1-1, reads DSGVTQTPKHLITATGQRVTLRCSPRSGDLSVYWYQQSLDQGLQFLIQYYNGEERAKGNILERFSAQQFPDLHSELNLSSLELGDSALYFCASSVQGNTEAFFGQGTRLTVV.

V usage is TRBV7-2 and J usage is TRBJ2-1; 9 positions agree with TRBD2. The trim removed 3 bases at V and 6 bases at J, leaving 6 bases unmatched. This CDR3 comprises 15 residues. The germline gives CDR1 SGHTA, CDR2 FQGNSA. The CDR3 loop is CASSFGGRVPNEQFF. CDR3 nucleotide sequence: TGTGCCAGCAGCTTCGGCGGGAGGGTCCCCAATGAGCAGTTCTTC.

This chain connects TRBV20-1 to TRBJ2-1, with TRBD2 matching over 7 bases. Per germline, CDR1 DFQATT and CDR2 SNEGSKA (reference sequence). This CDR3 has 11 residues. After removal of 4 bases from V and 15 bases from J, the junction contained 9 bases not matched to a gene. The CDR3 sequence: CSATAGVSAFF. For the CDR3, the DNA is TGCAGTGCTACCGCGGGAGTCAGTGCGTTCTTC.

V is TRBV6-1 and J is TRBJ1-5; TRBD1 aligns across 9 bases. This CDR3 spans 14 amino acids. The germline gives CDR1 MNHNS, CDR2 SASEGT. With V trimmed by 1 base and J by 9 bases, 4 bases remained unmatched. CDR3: CASSEGTGDRPQHF. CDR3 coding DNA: TGTGCCAGCAGTGAAGGGACAGGGGATAGGCCCCAGCATTTT.

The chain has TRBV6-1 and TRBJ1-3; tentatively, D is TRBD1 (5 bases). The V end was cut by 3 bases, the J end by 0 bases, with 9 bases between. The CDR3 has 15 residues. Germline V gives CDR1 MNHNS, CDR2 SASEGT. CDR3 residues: CASSETAFSGNTIYF. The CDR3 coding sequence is TGTGCCAGCAGTGAGACAGCCTTCTCTGGAAACACCATATATTTT.

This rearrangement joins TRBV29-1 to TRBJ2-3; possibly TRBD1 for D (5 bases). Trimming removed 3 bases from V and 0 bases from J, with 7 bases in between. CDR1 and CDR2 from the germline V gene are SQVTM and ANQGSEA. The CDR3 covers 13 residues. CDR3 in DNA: TGCAGCGTTGACAGGGCAAGCACAGATACGCAGTATTTT. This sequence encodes CSVDRASTDTQYF.

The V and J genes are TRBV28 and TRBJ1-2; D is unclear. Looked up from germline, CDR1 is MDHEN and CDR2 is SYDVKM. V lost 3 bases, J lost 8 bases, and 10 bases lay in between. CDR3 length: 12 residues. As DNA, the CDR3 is TGTGCCAGCAGTTTGGGAGGGAGCGGCTACACCTTC. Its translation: CASSLGGSGYTF.

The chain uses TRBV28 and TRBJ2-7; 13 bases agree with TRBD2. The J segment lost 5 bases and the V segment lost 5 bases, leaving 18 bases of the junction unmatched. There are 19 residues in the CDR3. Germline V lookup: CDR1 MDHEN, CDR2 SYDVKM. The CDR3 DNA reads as TGTGCCAGCAGTCCCTCCGGACTAGCGGGAGAGGGGCCCGGCGACGAGCAGTACTTC. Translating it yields CASSPSGLAGEGPGDEQYF.

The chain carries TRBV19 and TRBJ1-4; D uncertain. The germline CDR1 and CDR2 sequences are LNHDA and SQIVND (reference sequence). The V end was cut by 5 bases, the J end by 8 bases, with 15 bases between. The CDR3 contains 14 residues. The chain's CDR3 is CASSLEVREEKLFF. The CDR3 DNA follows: TGTGCCAGTAGTCTGGAGGTACGTGAGGAAAAACTGTTTTTT.

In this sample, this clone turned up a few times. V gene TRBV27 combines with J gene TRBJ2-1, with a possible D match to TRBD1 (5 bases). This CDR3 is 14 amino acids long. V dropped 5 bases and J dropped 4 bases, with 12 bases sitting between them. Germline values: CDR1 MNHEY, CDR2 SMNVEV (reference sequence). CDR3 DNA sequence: TGTGCCAGCAGTCTTTCGACAGCGTACAATGAGCAGTTCTTC. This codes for CASSLSTAYNEQFF.

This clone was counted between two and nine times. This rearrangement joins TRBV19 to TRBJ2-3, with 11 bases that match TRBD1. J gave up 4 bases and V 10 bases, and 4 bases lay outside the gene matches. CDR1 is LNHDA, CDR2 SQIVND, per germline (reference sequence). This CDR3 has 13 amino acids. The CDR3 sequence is CATRTGGADTQYF. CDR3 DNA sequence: TGTGCCACCCGGACAGGGGGCGCAGATACGCAGTATTTT.

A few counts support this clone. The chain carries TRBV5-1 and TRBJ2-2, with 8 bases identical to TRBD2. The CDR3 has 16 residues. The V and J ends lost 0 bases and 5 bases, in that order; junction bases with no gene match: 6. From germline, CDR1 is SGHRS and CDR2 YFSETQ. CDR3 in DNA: TGCGCCAGCAGCTTGGATGCGGGAGGTGGAACCGGGGAGCTGTTTTTT. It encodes CASSLDAGGGTGELFF.

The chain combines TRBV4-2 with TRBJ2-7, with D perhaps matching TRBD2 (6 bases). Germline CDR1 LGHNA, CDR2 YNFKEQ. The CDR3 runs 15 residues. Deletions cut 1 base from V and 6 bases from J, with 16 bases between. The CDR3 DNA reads TGTGCCAGCAGCCAAGTTGAGGGAGGTTGGCGCGAGCAGTACTTC. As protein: CASSQVEGGWREQYF.

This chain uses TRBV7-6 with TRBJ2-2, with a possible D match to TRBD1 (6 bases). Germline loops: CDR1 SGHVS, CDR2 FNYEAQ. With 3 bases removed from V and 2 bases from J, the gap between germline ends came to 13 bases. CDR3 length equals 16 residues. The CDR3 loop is CASSFGDTANTGELFF. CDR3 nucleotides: TGTGCCAGCAGCTTTGGGGACACGGCCAACACCGGGGAGCTGTTTTTT.

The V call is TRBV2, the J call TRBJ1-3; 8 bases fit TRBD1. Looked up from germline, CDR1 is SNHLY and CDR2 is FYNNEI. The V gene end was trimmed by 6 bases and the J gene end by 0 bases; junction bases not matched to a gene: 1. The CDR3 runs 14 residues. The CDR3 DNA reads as TGTGCCAGCAGGCAGGGGGCCTCTGGAAACACCATATATTTT. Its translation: CASRQGASGNTIYF.

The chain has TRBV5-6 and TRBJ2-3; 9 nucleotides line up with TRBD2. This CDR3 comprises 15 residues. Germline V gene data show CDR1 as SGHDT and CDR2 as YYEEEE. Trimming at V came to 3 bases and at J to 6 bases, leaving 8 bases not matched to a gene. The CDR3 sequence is CASSSLGAGGDTQYF. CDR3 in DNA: TGTGCCAGCAGCTCCCTGGGAGCGGGAGGTGATACGCAGTATTTT.

The CDR3 loop is CASTRGGDWGNTIYF. CDR3 nucleotide sequence: TGTGCCAGCACCAGAGGGGGCGACTGGGGAAACACCATATATTTT. The V and J genes are TRBV5-4 and TRBJ1-3; 7 bases match TRBD1. The CDR3 sequence is 15 residues long. The germline gives CDR1 SGHNT, CDR2 YYREEE (reference sequence). V was pared by 6 bases and J by 4 bases, with 10 bases of the junction left unmatched.

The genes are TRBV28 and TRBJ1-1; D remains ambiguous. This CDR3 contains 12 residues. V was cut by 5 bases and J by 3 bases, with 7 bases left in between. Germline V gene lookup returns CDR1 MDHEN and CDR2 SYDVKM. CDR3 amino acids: CASSIRYTEAFF. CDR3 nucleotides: TGTGCCAGCAGTATCAGATACACTGAAGCTTTCTTT.

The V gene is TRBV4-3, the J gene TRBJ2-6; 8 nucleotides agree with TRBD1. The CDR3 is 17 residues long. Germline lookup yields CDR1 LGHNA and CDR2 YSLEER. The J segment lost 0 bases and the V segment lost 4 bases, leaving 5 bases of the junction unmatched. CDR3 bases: TGCGCCAGCAGCCCCGGACAGGGAAGCTCTGGGGCCAACGTCCTGACTTTC. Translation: CASSPGQGSSGANVLTF.